Described below is a single T cell receptor (beta chain) sequence and its context. These data belong to a study of blood T cell repertoires in COVID-19. As for the study in general: The United States, Italy and Spain provided the acute and convalescent COVID-19 samples. From T cells, B-cell-depleted T cells, or PBMCs came the material, which was cDNA or gDNA.

Authors' methods: Nucleated cell counts were estimated from reference gene primer amplification. TCRdb keeps only in-frame clones here, not all; method: immunoSEQ multiplex PCR. V and J calls and clone size are those listed in that table; D and trimming were worked out from the DNA. The sample holds approximately 150,000 clones, roughly 87% seen once. The CDR3 loop spans 12 amino acids. Trimming pared 2 bases from V and 7 bases from J, leaving 7 bases between. The germline V gene encodes CDR1 SGHRS and CDR2 YFSETQ. This clonotype was obtained from a woman in her sixties or seventies who had recovered from COVID-19. This rearrangement joins TRBV5-1 to TRBJ2-1, with TRBD2 as a possible D gene (5 bases). The sequenced sample was peripheral blood. DNA for the CDR3: TGCGCCAGCAGCTTCGGGGAAAATGAGCAGTTCTTC. Its protein is CASSFGENEQFF.